This T cell receptor (beta chain) was sequenced during a study of cytomegalovirus exposure and HLA in healthy donors. Study conclusions and caveats: There were a few CMV-associated chains whose specificity for CMV antigens was confirmed in vitro. A list of approximately 160 TCR beta chains associated with cytomegalovirus was given.

The donors formed part of the approximately 120-subject validation cohort, distinct from the roughly 640-subject first cohort. To note about this clone: Its matching antigen is unknown.

Only in-frame clones appear in the TCRdb table, and some are missing; sequencing was by immunoSEQ multiplex PCR. The sample has 150,000 to 200,000 clones; roughly 85% are singletons. The CDR3 runs 15 residues. CDR1 MNHNS and CDR2 SASEGT come from the germline V gene. Trimming removed 2 bases at V and 0 bases at J, with 11 bases between. The origin of this receptor is a man aged 18 to 29 in good health and CMV-seropositive. Sequencing was performed on PBMCs. The rearrangement links TRBV6-1 to TRBJ2-7, with TRBD2 as a possible D gene (5 bases). CDR3 DNA sequence: TGTGCCAGCAGTGAACTCCTCGGACTCTCCTACGAGCAGTACTTC. It is translated as CASSELLGLSYEQYF.